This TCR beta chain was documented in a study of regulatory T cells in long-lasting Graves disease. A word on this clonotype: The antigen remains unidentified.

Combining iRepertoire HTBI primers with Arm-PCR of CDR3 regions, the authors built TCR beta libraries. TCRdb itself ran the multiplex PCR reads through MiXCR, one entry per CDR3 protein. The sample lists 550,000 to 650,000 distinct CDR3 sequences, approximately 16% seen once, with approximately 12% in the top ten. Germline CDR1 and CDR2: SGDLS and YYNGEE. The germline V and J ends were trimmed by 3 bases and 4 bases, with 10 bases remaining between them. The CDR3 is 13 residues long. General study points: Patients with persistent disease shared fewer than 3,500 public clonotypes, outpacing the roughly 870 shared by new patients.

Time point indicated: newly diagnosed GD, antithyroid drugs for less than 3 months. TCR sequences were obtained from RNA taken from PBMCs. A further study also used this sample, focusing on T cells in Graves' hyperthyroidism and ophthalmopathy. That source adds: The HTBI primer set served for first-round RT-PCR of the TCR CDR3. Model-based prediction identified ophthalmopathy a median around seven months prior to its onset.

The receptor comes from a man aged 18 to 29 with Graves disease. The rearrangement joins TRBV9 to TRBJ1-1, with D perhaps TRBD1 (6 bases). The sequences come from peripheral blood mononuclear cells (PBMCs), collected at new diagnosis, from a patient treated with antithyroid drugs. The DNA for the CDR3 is TGTGCCAGCAGCGGAGGGGGGACCACTGAAGCTTTCTTT. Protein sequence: CASSGGGTTEAFF.